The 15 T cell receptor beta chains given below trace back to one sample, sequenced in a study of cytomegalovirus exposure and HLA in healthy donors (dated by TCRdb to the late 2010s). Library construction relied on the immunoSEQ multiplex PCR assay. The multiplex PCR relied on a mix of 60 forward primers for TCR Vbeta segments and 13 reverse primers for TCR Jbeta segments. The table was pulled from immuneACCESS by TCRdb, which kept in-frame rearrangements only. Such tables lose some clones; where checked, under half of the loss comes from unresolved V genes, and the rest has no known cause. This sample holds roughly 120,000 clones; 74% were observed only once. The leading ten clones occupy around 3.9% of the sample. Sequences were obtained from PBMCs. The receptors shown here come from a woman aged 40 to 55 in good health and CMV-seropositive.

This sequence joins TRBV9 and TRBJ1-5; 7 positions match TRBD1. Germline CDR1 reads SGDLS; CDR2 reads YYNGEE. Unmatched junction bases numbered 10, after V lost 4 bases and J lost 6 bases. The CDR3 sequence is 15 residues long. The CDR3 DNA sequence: TGTGCCAGCAGCATTGGAGGGGGCGCGGGTCAGCCCCAGCATTTT. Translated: CASSIGGGAGQPQHF.

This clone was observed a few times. The CDR3 spells CAIRGQGMNTEAFF. As DNA, the CDR3 is TGTGCCATCAGGGGACAGGGGATGAACACTGAAGCTTTCTTT. The chain employs TRBV10-3 and TRBJ1-1, with 10 positions matching TRBD1. J gave up 0 bases and V 6 bases, and 1 base lay outside the gene matches. Germline values: CDR1 ENHRY, CDR2 SYGVKD. The CDR3 is 14 residues long.

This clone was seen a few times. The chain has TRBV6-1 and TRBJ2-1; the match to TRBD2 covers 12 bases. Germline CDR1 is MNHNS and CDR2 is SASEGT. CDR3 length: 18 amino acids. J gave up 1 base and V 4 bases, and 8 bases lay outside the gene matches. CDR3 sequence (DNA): TGTGCCAGCAGTGGTACTAGCGGGAGGACCTCTTCCTACAATGAGCAGTTCTTC. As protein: CASSGTSGRTSSYNEQFF.

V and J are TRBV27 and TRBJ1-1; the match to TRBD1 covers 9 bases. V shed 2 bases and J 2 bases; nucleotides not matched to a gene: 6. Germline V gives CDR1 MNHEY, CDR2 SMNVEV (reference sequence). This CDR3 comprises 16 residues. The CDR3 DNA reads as TGTGCCAGCAGTTTACAGGGACAGGGTTATAACACTGAAGCTTTCTTT. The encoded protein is CASSLQGQGYNTEAFF.

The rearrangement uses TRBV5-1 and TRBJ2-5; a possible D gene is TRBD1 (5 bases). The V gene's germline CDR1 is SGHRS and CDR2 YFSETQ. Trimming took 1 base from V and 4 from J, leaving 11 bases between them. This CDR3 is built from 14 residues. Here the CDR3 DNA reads TGCGCCAGCAGCTTGTACCAGGGTCGAGAGACCCAGTACTTC. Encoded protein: CASSLYQGRETQYF.

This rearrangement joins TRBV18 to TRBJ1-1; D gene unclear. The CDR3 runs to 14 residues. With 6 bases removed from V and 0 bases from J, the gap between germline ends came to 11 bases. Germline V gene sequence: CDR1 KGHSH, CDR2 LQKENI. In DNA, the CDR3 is TGTGCCAGCTCGTACGACACGTTGAACACTGAAGCTTTCTTT. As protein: CASSYDTLNTEAFF.

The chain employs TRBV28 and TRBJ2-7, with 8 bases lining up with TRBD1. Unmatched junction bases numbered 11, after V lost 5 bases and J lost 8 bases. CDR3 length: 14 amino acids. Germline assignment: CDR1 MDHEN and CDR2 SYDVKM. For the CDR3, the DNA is TGTGCCAGCAGTCCGGGACAGGCCACGAGACAGCAGTACTTC. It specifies CASSPGQATRQQYF.

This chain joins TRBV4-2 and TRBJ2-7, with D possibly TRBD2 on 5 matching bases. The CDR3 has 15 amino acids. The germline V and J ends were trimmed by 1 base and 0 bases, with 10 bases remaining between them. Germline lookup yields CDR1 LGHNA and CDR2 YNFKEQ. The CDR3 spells CASSQVGGHSYEQYF. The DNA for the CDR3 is TGTGCCAGCAGCCAAGTCGGCGGGCACTCCTACGAGCAGTACTTC.

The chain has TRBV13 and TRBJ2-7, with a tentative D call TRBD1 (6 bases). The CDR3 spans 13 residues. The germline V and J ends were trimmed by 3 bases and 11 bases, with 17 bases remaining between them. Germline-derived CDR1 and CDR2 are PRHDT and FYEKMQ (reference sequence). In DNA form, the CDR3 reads TGTGCCAGCAGCTTTCGGGACATACAAAGGAAGTACTTC. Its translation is CASSFRDIQRKYF.

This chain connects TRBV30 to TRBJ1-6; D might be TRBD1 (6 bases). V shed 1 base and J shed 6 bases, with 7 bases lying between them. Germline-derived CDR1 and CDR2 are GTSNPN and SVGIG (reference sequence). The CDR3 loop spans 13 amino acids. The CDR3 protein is CAWSGQVNSPLHF. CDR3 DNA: TGTGCCTGGAGTGGACAGGTTAATTCACCCCTCCACTTT.

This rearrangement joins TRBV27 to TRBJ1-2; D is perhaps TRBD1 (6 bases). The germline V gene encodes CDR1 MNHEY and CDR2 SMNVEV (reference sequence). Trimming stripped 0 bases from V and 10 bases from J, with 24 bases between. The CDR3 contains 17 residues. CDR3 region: CASSLSTGSGQSSDYTF. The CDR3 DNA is TGTGCCAGCAGTTTATCGACGGGAAGTGGACAGTCTTCGGACTACACCTTC.

CDR3 loop: CASSLGLAGEEQFF. CDR3 nucleotide sequence: TGTGCCAGCAGCTTGGGGCTAGCGGGGGAGGAGCAGTTCTTC. V usage is TRBV5-5 and J usage is TRBJ2-1; 10 bases match TRBD2. V lost 0 bases and J lost 10; bases outside the gene matches: 4. CDR1 and CDR2 (germline): SGHKS, YYEKEE (reference sequence). This CDR3 contains 14 residues.

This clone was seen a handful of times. DNA for the CDR3: TGTGCCAGCAGCCCCGGCCAGGCTCCCTCCTACGAGCAGTACTTC. Its protein is CASSPGQAPSYEQYF. The rearrangement joins TRBV7-8 to TRBJ2-7; D unresolved. V was cut by 5 bases and J by 0 bases, with 14 bases left in between. Germline V lookup: CDR1 SGHVS, CDR2 FQNEAQ. The CDR3 spans 15 residues.

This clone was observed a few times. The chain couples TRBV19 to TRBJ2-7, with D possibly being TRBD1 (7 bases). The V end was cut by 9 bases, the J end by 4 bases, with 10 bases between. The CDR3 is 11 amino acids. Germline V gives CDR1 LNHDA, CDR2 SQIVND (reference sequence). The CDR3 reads CASRGDYEQYF. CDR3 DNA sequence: TGTGCCAGCAGGGGGGATTACGAGCAGTACTTC.

The CDR3, as DNA: TGTGCCAGCAGCCAAGATCTTACAGTTTACGAGCAGTACTTC. This encodes CASSQDLTVYEQYF. The V gene is TRBV4-2, the J gene TRBJ2-7; D remains unclear. The CDR3 consists of 14 residues. Deletions cut 0 bases from V and 4 bases from J, with 10 bases between. CDR1 is LGHNA and CDR2 is YNFKEQ in the germline V gene.